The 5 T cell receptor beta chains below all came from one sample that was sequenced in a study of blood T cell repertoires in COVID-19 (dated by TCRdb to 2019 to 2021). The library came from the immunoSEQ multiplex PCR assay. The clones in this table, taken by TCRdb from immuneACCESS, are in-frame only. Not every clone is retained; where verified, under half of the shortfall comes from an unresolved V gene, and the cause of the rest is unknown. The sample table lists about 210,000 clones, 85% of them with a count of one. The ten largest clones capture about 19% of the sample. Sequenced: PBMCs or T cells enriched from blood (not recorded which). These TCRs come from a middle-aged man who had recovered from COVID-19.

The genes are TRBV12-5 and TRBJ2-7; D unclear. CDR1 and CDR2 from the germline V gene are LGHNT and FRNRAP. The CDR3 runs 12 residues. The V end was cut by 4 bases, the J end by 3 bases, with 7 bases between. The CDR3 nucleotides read TGTGCTAGTGGTTCAGGCCTCTACGAGCAGTACTTC. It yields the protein CASGSGLYEQYF.

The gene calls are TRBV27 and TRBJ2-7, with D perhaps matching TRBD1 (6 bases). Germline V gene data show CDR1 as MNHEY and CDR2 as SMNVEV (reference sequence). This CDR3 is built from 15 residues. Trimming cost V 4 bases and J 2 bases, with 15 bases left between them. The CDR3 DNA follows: TGTGCCAGCAGTTCCGAGATGACAGGCCCCTACGAGCAGTACTTC. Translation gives CASSSEMTGPYEQYF.

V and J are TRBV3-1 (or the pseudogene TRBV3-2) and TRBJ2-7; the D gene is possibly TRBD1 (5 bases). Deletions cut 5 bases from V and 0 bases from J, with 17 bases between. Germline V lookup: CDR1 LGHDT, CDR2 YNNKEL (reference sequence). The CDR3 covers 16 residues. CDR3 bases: TGTGCCAGCAGCAAAGGAGACAGCTACAGCTCCTACGAGCAGTACTTC. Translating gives CASSKGDSYSSYEQYF.

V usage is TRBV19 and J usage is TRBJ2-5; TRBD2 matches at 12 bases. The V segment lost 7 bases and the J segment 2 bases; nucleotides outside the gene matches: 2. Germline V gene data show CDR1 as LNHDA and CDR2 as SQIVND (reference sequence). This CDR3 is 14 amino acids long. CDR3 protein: CASTTSGRQETQYF. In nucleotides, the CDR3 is TGTGCCAGTACGACTAGCGGGAGACAAGAGACCCAGTACTTC.

The chain's CDR3 is CASSYLTGLANEQYF. The CDR3 DNA follows: TGCGCCAGCAGCTACCTCACAGGACTAGCGAACGAGCAGTACTTC. This chain links TRBV5-1 with TRBJ2-7; 9 nucleotides line up with TRBD2. The CDR3 runs 15 residues. V shed 3 bases and J 5 bases; nucleotides not matched to a gene: 9. Germline CDR1 is SGHRS and CDR2 is YFSETQ.